Following are 26 T cell receptor beta chains from one sample sequenced in a study of PD-1 blockade in classical Hodgkin lymphoma. The repertoire was sequenced with immunoSEQ multiplex PCR; TCRdb's copy has only in-frame clones and lacks some. Of approximately 21,000 clones listed, approximately 88% are singletons. Indicated time point: cycle 4 day 1 (C4D1), after less than 7 weeks of nivolumab. Each patient relapsed following autologous stem cell transplantation, and prior brentuximab vedotin exposure differed. PBMCs, once thawed, yielded CD8+ T cells isolated by magnetic negative selection. Sequencing used CD8+ T cells from blood, obtained before the fourth cycle of nivolumab. Receptor source: a human donor with classical Hodgkin lymphoma.

V and J are TRBV29-1 and TRBJ2-7; D possibly corresponds to TRBD1 (6 bases). V lost 0 bases to trimming and J lost 3 bases, with 6 bases between them. CDR1 is SQVTM, CDR2 ANQGSEA, per germline. The CDR3 length is 12 residues. CDR3: CSVEEDSYEQYF. CDR3 DNA: TGCAGCGTTGAAGAGGACAGCTACGAGCAGTACTTC.

This rearrangement joins TRBV28 to TRBJ2-7; 9 nucleotides align to TRBD1. There are 15 residues in the CDR3. Germline loops: CDR1 MDHEN, CDR2 SYDVKM. Unmatched junction bases numbered 9, after V lost 5 bases and J lost 4 bases. In nucleotides, the CDR3 is TGTGCCAGCAGTGAGACAGGGGGGAAGTCTTACGAGCAGTACTTC. Protein: CASSETGGKSYEQYF.

This chain links TRBV4-2 with TRBJ2-5; D is perhaps TRBD1 (6 bases). The germline gives CDR1 LGHNA, CDR2 YNFKEQ. Trimming removed 6 bases at V and 5 bases at J, with 13 bases between. The CDR3 has 13 residues. This chain's CDR3 is CASSLGAGETQYF. CDR3 in DNA: TGTGCCAGCAGTTTGGGGGCCGGGGAGACCCAGTACTTC.

The chain has TRBV7-6 and TRBJ2-5; D is possibly TRBD1 (5 bases). The V gene lost 6 bases and the J gene lost 4 bases, with 12 bases spanning the gap. The CDR3 is made up of 13 amino acids. CDR1 is SGHVS and CDR2 is FNYEAQ in the germline V gene. The CDR3 here is CASRFDSGETQYF. In DNA, the CDR3 is TGTGCCAGCAGATTTGACAGTGGAGAGACCCAGTACTTC. Full variable domain (outside the CDR3, taken from reference TRBV7-6 and TRBJ2-5): GAGVSQSPRYKVTKRGQDVALRCDPISGHVSLYWYRQALGQGPEFLTYFNYEAQQDKSGLPNDRFSAERPEGSISTLTIQRTEQRDSAMYRCASRFDSGETQYFGPGTRLLVL.

The chain combines TRBV7-9 with TRBJ2-7, with 7 bases fitting TRBD1. The CDR3 has 17 residues. Unmatched junction bases numbered 18, after V lost 8 bases and J lost 2 bases. Germline V gene data show CDR1 as SEHNR and CDR2 as FQNEAQ (reference sequence). In nucleotides, the CDR3 is TGTGCCAGCTCCGATAGCGAGGCAGGGGGTAGGGCCTACGAGCAGTACTTC. Translated, it gives CASSDSEAGGRAYEQYF.

The CDR3 coding sequence is TGTGCCAGCAGCCCCGGGACTGGTACCTACGAGCAGTACTTC. Its translation: CASSPGTGTYEQYF. The chain uses TRBV5-8 and TRBJ2-7; D might be TRBD2 (6 bases). Germline V gene sequence: CDR1 SGHTS, CDR2 YDEGEE. V was trimmed by 4 bases and J by 2 bases, leaving 13 bases between them. The CDR3 has 14 amino acids.

The V call is TRBV7-6, the J call TRBJ1-1, with D possibly TRBD1 on 5 matching bases. Trimming shortened V by 2 bases and J by 1 base, and 11 bases separated the two germline ends. This CDR3 is 15 amino acids long. CDR1 and CDR2 from the germline V gene are SGHVS and FNYEAQ. The CDR3 reads CASSLTHGQNTEAFF. DNA for the CDR3: TGTGCCAGCAGCTTAACTCACGGACAGAACACTGAAGCTTTCTTT.

The V and J genes are TRBV6-1 and TRBJ1-2, with 7 positions matching TRBD1. Trimming took 3 bases from V and 4 from J; bases not matched to a gene: 2. Germline V lookup: CDR1 MNHNS, CDR2 SASEGT. The CDR3 contains 13 residues. CDR3 sequence: CASSETGSYGYTF. The CDR3 bases are TGTGCCAGCAGTGAGACAGGGTCCTATGGCTACACCTTC.

On this clone itself: Germline is not matched at one junction end, which may reflect a read error. The rearrangement links TRBV10-3 to TRBJ2-7; no reliable D call. The length of the CDR3 is 13 residues. In germline, CDR1 is ENHRY, CDR2 SYGVKD. The CDR3 DNA follows: TGTGCCAGCAGTTCCGGCCCCTTAGGGGAGCAGTACTTC. It is translated as CASSSGPLGEQYF.

The chain carries TRBV6-5 and TRBJ1-2; 7 nucleotides agree with TRBD1. CDR1 is MNHEY and CDR2 is SVGAGI in the germline V gene. The CDR3 is made up of 15 amino acids. V trimming: 2 bases; J trimming: 4 bases; junction bases outside the gene matches: 7. DNA of the CDR3: TGTGCCAGCAGTTACGCCCAGGGGGGGGGCTATGGCTACACCTTC. Translation gives CASSYAQGGGYGYTF.

This chain connects TRBV7-7 to TRBJ2-7; no firm D call. The V gene's germline CDR1 is SSHAT and CDR2 FNYEAQ (reference sequence). This CDR3 region has 13 residues. Trimming removed 0 bases from V and 4 bases from J, with 7 bases in between. The CDR3 here is CASSLALAYEQYF. CDR3 nucleotides: TGTGCCAGCAGCTTAGCGCTCGCGTACGAGCAGTACTTC.

This clone was seen a handful of times. The chain recombines TRBV13 with TRBJ1-6, with no clear D. The CDR3 runs to 13 residues. Germline V gene lookup returns CDR1 PRHDT and CDR2 FYEKMQ (reference sequence). Trimming stripped 0 bases from V and 8 bases from J, with 5 bases between. CDR3 sequence (DNA): TGTGCCAGCAGCTTAGGGAGAGATTCACCCCTCCACTTT. This codes for CASSLGRDSPLHF.

The V call is TRBV5-1, the J call TRBJ2-1, with 7 bases fitting TRBD1. Germline V gene data show CDR1 as SGHRS and CDR2 as YFSETQ. The CDR3 consists of 16 residues. V was clipped by 4 bases and J by 8 bases; unmatched bases: 15. This CDR3 is CASSDPLGTEHDEQFF. CDR3 in DNA: TGCGCCAGCAGCGATCCACTGGGGACAGAACACGATGAGCAGTTCTTC.

The chain is built from TRBV19 and TRBJ2-3; D might be TRBD2 (5 bases). The CDR3 has 15 residues. Germline CDR1 and CDR2: LNHDA and SQIVND (reference sequence). V gave up 4 bases and J gave up 2 bases, with 13 bases separating them. The CDR3 DNA sequence: TGTGCCAGTAGTACCCCTTGGGGAGCCACAGATACGCAGTATTTT. Protein sequence: CASSTPWGATDTQYF.

The V and J genes are TRBV28 and TRBJ1-1; TRBD1 matches at 7 bases. CDR1 MDHEN and CDR2 SYDVKM come from the germline V gene. The CDR3 extends over 14 amino acids. J lost 2 bases, V lost 3 bases, and 3 bases had no gene match. In nucleotides, the CDR3 is TGTGCCAGCAGTTTCAGGGGGGGAAACACTGAAGCTTTCTTT. Translating it yields CASSFRGGNTEAFF.

This rearrangement joins TRBV9 to TRBJ2-5; D gene unclear. The germline V gene encodes CDR1 SGDLS and CDR2 YYNGEE. Trimming took 0 bases from V and 2 from J, leaving 8 bases between them. The CDR3 is 14 amino acids. CDR3 bases: TGTGCCAGCAGCGTAGACACGGAGCAAGAGACCCAGTACTTC. Its translation: CASSVDTEQETQYF.

The V and J genes are TRBV18 and TRBJ2-7; D is unclear. V was shortened by 2 bases and J by 1 base, with 9 bases between the two germline ends. This CDR3 comprises 14 residues. The germline V gene encodes CDR1 KGHSH and CDR2 LQKENI. In DNA form, the CDR3 reads TGTGCCAGCTCACCATGGGAAAGTTCCTACGAGCAGTACTTC. Protein sequence: CASSPWESSYEQYF.

This chain links TRBV5-4 with TRBJ2-6, with D unresolved. Germline V CDR1 and CDR2: SGHNT, YYREEE (reference sequence). The CDR3 has 17 residues. Trimming stripped 4 bases from V and 4 bases from J, with 18 bases between. CDR3 nucleotides: TGTGCCAGCAGCACCCCGACGGGCCTTGGGGGGGCCAACGTCCTGACTTTC. Translating it yields CASSTPTGLGGANVLTF. Full variable domain (remainder filled in from reference TRBV5-4 and TRBJ2-6): ETGVTQSPTHLIKTRGQQVTLRCSSQSGHNTVSWYQQALGQGPQFIFQYYREEENGRGNFPPRFSGLQFPNYSSELNVNALELDDSALYLCASSTPTGLGGANVLTFGAGSRLTVL.

The gene calls are TRBV4-3 and TRBJ1-1; TRBD1 is a possible D gene (5 bases). V was cut by 0 bases and J by 2 bases, with 13 bases left in between. Germline V gives CDR1 LGHNA, CDR2 YSLEER. CDR3 length: 16 residues. CDR3 sequence: CASSQDLKGTNTEAFF. The CDR3 region has the DNA TGCGCCAGCAGCCAAGATCTAAAGGGGACCAACACTGAAGCTTTCTTT.

CDR3 loop: CASSLARGNEQFF. The CDR3 nucleotides are TGTGCCAGCAGCTTGGCCAGGGGCAATGAGCAGTTCTTC. The rearrangement links TRBV5-4 to TRBJ2-1; a possible D gene is TRBD1 (6 bases). Between the trimmed V and J ends, which lost 0 bases and 6 bases, there was a span of 7 bases. This CDR3 has 13 amino acids. Germline V gene lookup returns CDR1 SGHNT and CDR2 YYREEE (reference sequence). Full variable domain (outside the CDR3, taken from reference TRBV5-4 and TRBJ2-1): ETGVTQSPTHLIKTRGQQVTLRCSSQSGHNTVSWYQQALGQGPQFIFQYYREEENGRGNFPPRFSGLQFPNYSSELNVNALELDDSALYLCASSLARGNEQFFGPGTRLTVL.

This chain joins TRBV6-5 and TRBJ2-7; 9 bases align to TRBD1. Germline-derived CDR1 and CDR2 are MNHEY and SVGAGI. The CDR3 is made up of 15 amino acids. The junction had 9 bases not matched to a gene; V was cut back by 6 bases and J by 3 bases. The CDR3 coding sequence is TGTGCCAGCAGAGAACGACAGGGGGAGGGCTACGAGCAGTACTTC. Protein: CASRERQGEGYEQYF.

The chain has TRBV9 and TRBJ1-1; unclear D gene. Per germline, CDR1 SGDLS and CDR2 YYNGEE. V was pared by 7 bases and J by 0 bases, with 16 bases between. The CDR3 runs 15 residues. This CDR3 reads CASAPLMEMNTEAFF. DNA for the CDR3: TGTGCCAGCGCACCCCTGATGGAGATGAACACTGAAGCTTTCTTT.

The genes are TRBV9 and TRBJ2-3; TRBD2 might be the D (5 bases). This CDR3 contains 14 residues. Between the trimmed V and J ends, which lost 4 bases and 5 bases, there was a span of 14 bases. The germline gives CDR1 SGDLS, CDR2 YYNGEE. This chain's CDR3 is CASSSMAGLDTQYF. The CDR3 DNA reads TGTGCCAGCAGCTCCATGGCGGGCCTAGATACGCAGTATTTT.

This chain uses TRBV15 with TRBJ2-3; a weak D match, TRBD1 (6 bases). The CDR3 covers 18 residues. Germline lookup yields CDR1 LNHNV and CDR2 YYDKDF (reference sequence). Trimming removed 1 base at V and 0 bases at J, with 17 bases between. The CDR3 protein is CATSRVTGIPSSTDTQYF. In DNA, the CDR3 is TGTGCCACCAGCAGAGTTACAGGGATACCCTCTAGCACAGATACGCAGTATTTT.

This chain connects TRBV14 to TRBJ1-1; TRBD1 is a possible D gene (5 bases). V was cut by 0 bases and J by 0 bases, with 11 bases left in between. Per the germline V gene, CDR1 is SGHDN and CDR2 is FVKESK. This CDR3 comprises 16 residues. CDR3 sequence (DNA): TGTGCCAGCAGCCAAGATGTGACAGCTATGAACACTGAAGCTTTCTTT. Encoded protein: CASSQDVTAMNTEAFF. The full variable domain, its missing parts supplied by reference TRBV14 and TRBJ1-1, is EAGVTQFPSHSVIEKGQTVTLRCDPISGHDNLYWYRRVMGKEIKFLLHFVKESKQDESGMPNNRFLAERTGGTYSTLKVQPAELEDSGVYFCASSQDVTAMNTEAFFGQGTRLTVV.

V gene TRBV5-5 combines with J gene TRBJ2-7, with 7 positions matching TRBD2. Trimming took 4 bases from V and 3 from J; bases not matched to a gene: 7. The CDR3 loop spans 14 amino acids. CDR1 is SGHKS, CDR2 YYEKEE, per germline (reference sequence). The CDR3 loop is CASSLGGSLYEQYF. The DNA for the CDR3 is TGTGCCAGCAGCCTGGGGGGGAGCCTCTACGAGCAGTACTTC.